The clone carrying this TCR beta chain was seen a few times. The antigen is unknown. Only Caucasian adults living in Nashville, Tennessee made up the donor group. A split of CD4+ cells into CD45RA+ naive and CD45RA-negative memory subsets was performed. Between the trimmed V and J ends, which lost 6 bases and 1 base, there was a span of 6 bases. Germline assignment: CDR1 MNHEY and CDR2 SVGAGI. CDR3 length equals 12 residues. The record originates from a study of shared clonotypes between healthy human individuals. The study's findings and limits: Sampling used blood alone; tissue repertoires probably differ.

Clones were read by immunoSEQ multiplex PCR, and TCRdb kept only the in-frame ones, dropping some. The sample lists 2.5 million or so clones; more than 90% were seen once. The sequence derives from a man younger than 30 in good health. The chain joins TRBV6-5 to TRBJ1-1; D remains ambiguous. The sequenced sample was naive CD4+ T cells sorted from blood. Subset here: CD45RA+ positively selected. CDR3 protein: CASRTKNTEAFF. The CDR3 DNA reads TGTGCCAGCAGAACAAAGAACACTGAAGCTTTCTTT.